This entry describes one TCR beta chain. This entry comes from a study of blood T cell repertoires in COVID-19. Assay used: immunoSEQ multiplex PCR; TCRdb lists only in-frame clones, some missing. The table has about 290,000 clones, 85% to 90% seen once. Per the germline V gene, CDR1 is SGHNT and CDR2 is YYREEE (reference sequence). Trimming took 3 bases from V and 0 from J; bases not matched to a gene: 1. The CDR3 spans 15 residues. V gene TRBV5-4 combines with J gene TRBJ1-1; 11 positions match TRBD1. The specimen was peripheral blood. This clonotype originated in a woman under 40 with COVID-19, enrolled during active disease. Here the CDR3 reads CASSWDRGMNTEAFF. As DNA, the CDR3 is TGTGCCAGCAGCTGGGACAGGGGGATGAACACTGAAGCTTTCTTT.